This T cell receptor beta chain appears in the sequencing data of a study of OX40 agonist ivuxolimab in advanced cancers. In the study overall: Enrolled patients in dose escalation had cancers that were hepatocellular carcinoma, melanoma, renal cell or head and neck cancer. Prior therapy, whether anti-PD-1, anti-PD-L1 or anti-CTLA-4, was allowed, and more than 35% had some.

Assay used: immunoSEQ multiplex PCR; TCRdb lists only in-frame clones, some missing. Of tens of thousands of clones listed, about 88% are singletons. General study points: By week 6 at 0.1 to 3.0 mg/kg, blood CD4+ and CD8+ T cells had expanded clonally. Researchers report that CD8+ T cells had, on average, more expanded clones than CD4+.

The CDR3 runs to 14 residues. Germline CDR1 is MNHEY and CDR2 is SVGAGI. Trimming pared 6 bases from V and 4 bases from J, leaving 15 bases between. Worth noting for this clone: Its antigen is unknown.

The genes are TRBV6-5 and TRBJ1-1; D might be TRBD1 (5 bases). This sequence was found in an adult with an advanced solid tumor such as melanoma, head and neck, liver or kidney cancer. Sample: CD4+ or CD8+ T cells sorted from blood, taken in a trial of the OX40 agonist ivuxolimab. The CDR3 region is CASRSQGLFTEAFF. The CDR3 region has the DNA TGTGCCAGCAGGTCGCAGGGATTATTCACTGAAGCTTTCTTT.